Sequencing of this T cell receptor beta chain was carried out in a study of blood T cell repertoires in COVID-19. Background on the study: PBMCs, B-cell-depleted T cells, or T cells were the source of the cDNA or gDNA that made up the material.

With 8 bases removed from V and 1 base from J, the gap between germline ends came to 15 bases. This CDR3 region has 15 residues. From germline, CDR1 is MDHEN and CDR2 SYDVKM. Study processing details: Nucleated cell counts were estimated from reference gene primer amplification. Repertoires were generated with immunoSEQ multiplex PCR, while TCRdb's copy carries only in-frame clones and drops some. That table is the source of V, J and clone size, and D and trimming were worked out from the DNA. The data contain 350,000 to 550,000 clones, around 90% of them singletons. The J gene is TRBJ1-5, the V gene TRBV28; no reliable D call. The sequencing input was PBMCs or T cells enriched from blood (not recorded which). This TCR was sampled from a woman aged 18-30 years with acute COVID-19. The CDR3 nucleotides read TGTGCCAGCGCCCAAGGTGGAGGAAGCAATCAGCCCCAGCATTTT. As protein: CASAQGGGSNQPQHF.